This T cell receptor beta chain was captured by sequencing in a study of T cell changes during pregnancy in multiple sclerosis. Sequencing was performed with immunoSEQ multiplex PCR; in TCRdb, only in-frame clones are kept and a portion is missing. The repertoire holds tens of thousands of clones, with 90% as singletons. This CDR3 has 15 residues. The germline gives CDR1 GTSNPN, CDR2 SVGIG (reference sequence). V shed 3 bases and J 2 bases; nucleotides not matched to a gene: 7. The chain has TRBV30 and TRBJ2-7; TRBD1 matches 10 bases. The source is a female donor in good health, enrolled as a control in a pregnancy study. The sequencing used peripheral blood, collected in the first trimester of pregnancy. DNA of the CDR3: TGTGCCTGGAGCCCGGGACAGGGGATCCCCTACGAGCAGTACTTC. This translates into CAWSPGQGIPYEQYF.